This is a list of T cell receptor beta chains from one sample in a study of control samples from healthy donors and cancer patients. Clones were sequenced by immunoSEQ multiplex PCR, and TCRdb holds only the in-frame ones, with some missing. Among about 120,000 clones listed, roughly 86% were seen once. Input material: blood. The receptors were sampled from a man aged 60 to 75 in good health. The CDR3 runs from the conserved cysteine through the conserved F or W. The D gene is left open where the match is weak. Size is omitted from some rows. Given values are once, few, many or a class for expanded clones.

J gene,D gene,clone size,V gene,CDR3 protein,CDR3 DNA
TRBJ2-3,TRBD2,once,TRBV7-2,CASSLSWVRGGIDTQYF,TGTGCCAGCAGCTTATCATGGGTGCGGGGGGGCATAGATACGCAGTATTTT
TRBJ2-2,TRBD2,-,TRBV9,CASSAGKLAGGRGTGELFF,TGTGCCAGCAGCGCAGGGAAACTAGCGGGGGGGCGGGGCACCGGGGAGCTGTTTTTT
TRBJ1-5,-,-,TRBV19,CASSQQGGSNQPQHF,TGTGCCAGTAGTCAACAGGGCGGTAGCAATCAGCCCCAGCATTTT
TRBJ1-2,-,-,TRBV24-1,CATSDAGDYGYTF,TGTGCCACCAGTGATGCAGGGGACTATGGCTACACCTTC
TRBJ2-1,-,-,TRBV7-8,CASSPAQYNEQFF,TGTGCCAGCAGCCCCGCACAGTACAATGAGCAGTTCTTC
TRBJ1-3,-,-,TRBV5-1,CASSPDLSGNTIYF,TGCGCCAGTTCCCCGGATCTATCTGGAAACACCATATATTTT
TRBJ1-3,-,-,TRBV19,CASSSSEGGTGNTIYF,TGTGCCAGTAGTTCTTCGGAGGGGGGAACTGGAAACACCATATATTTT
TRBJ1-1,-,-,TRBV29-1,CSVVRVNTEAFF,TGCAGCGTTGTACGGGTGAACACTGAAGCTTTCTTT
TRBJ2-5,-,-,TRBV18,CASSLQAIQETQYF,TGTGCCAGCAGTTTACAGGCTATCCAAGAGACCCAGTACTTC
TRBJ1-6,-,-,TRBV5-6,CASSLYTGNTYNSPLHF,TGTGCCAGCAGCTTATATACAGGGAACACCTATAATTCACCCCTCCACTTT
TRBJ1-2,TRBD1,-,TRBV18,CASSGTGGARNGYTF,TGTGCCAGCTCCGGGACAGGGGGCGCGAGGAATGGCTACACCTTC
TRBJ1-1,-,few,TRBV30,CAWSVRGSTEAFF,TGTGCCTGGAGTGTAAGAGGGAGCACTGAAGCTTTCTTT
TRBJ2-4,-,-,TRBV18,CASSPEIRKNIQYF,TGTGCCAGCTCACCAGAGATTCGCAAAAACATTCAGTACTTC
TRBJ1-1,-,-,TRBV10-2,CASSEWDSEAFF,TGCGCCAGCAGTGAGTGGGACTCTGAAGCTTTCTTT
TRBJ1-5,TRBD1,-,TRBV7-9,CASSSSLAGQPNQPQHF,TGTGCCAGCAGCTCGTCCCTTGCGGGACAGCCCAATCAGCCCCAGCATTTT
TRBJ1-3,TRBD1,-,TRBV4-3,CASSQLTGGSGNTIYF,TGCGCCAGCAGCCAATTAACAGGGGGGTCTGGAAACACCATATACTTT
TRBJ2-7,TRBD1,-,TRBV30,CAWAGQGSTAQYF,TGTGCCTGGGCGGGACAGGGTTCGACGGCGCAGTACTTC
TRBJ1-2,TRBD1,-,TRBV18,CASSPSGQGAAGYTF,TGTGCCAGCTCACCTTCTGGACAGGGGGCTGCTGGCTACACCTTC
TRBJ2-3,TRBD2,-,TRBV5-1,CASSLTFSGGAPNTDTQYF,TGCGCCAGCAGCTTGACCTTTAGCGGGGGCGCTCCTAACACAGATACGCAGTATTTT
TRBJ2-2,TRBD1,once,TRBV28,CASSSPLGTGHSGELFF,TGTGCCAGCAGTTCCCCACTCGGGACAGGCCATAGCGGGGAGCTGTTTTTT
TRBJ2-7,TRBD1,-,TRBV10-3,CAHGQGVYEQYF,TGTGCCCACGGACAGGGCGTCTACGAGCAGTACTTC
TRBJ2-5,TRBD1,-,TRBV5-8,CASRIQTGGLETQYF,TGTGCCAGCAGGATCCAGACAGGGGGCCTAGAGACCCAGTACTTC
TRBJ1-5,-,medium-sized,TRBV19,CASSIGSQGNQPQHF,TGTGCCAGTAGTATAGGATCCCAGGGGAATCAGCCCCAGCATTTT
TRBJ1-5,-,-,TRBV28,CASSLGAGSNQPQHF,TGTGCCAGCAGTTTGGGGGCAGGGAGCAATCAGCCCCAGCATTTT
TRBJ2-7,TRBD1,once,TRBV7-9,CASSSGTGNYEQYF,TGTGCCAGCAGCTCCGGGACAGGGAACTACGAGCAGTACTTC
TRBJ2-2,-,-,TRBV5-1,CASSSRGPDNGELFF,TGCGCCAGCAGCTCCAGGGGCCCAGACAACGGGGAGCTGTTTTTT
TRBJ2-7,TRBD1,-,TRBV7-2,CASSIGQGGEQYF,TGTGCCAGCAGCATTGGACAGGGCGGGGAGCAGTACTTC
TRBJ2-3,-,-,TRBV10-3,CAIAVLSTDTQYF,TGTGCCATCGCGGTTCTCAGCACAGATACGCAGTATTTT
TRBJ1-5,-,once,TRBV11-2,CASSLVQGPYQPQHF,TGTGCCAGCAGCTTAGTCCAGGGGCCATATCAGCCCCAGCATTTT
TRBJ1-1,-,-,TRBV12-3/TRBV12-4,CASSFGGNTEAFF,TGTGCCAGCAGTTTTGGGGGAAACACTGAAGCTTTCTTT
TRBJ2-7,-,once,TRBV18,CASSQQGYEQYF,TGTGCCAGCTCACAACAGGGATACGAGCAGTACTTC
TRBJ1-6,-,few,TRBV4-3,CASSQDMTGGYSLHF,TGCGCCAGCAGCCAAGATATGACAGGAGGGTATTCCCTCCACTTT
TRBJ1-1,TRBD1,-,TRBV19,CASSTQQGATEAFF,TGTGCCAGTAGCACTCAACAGGGGGCCACTGAAGCTTTCTTT
TRBJ2-7,TRBD1,-,TRBV19,CASSERQGPGEQYF,TGTGCCAGTAGTGAGAGACAGGGGCCGGGGGAGCAGTACTTC
TRBJ1-2,TRBD1,-,TRBV2,CASSEGAGGYGYTF,TGTGCCAGCAGTGAAGGGGCAGGGGGCTATGGCTACACCTTC
TRBJ1-4,-,few,TRBV4-2,CASSQERGASEKLFF,TGTGCCAGCAGCCAAGAAAGGGGCGCAAGTGAAAAACTGTTTTTT
TRBJ1-5,-,-,TRBV19,CASSITSGEGQPQHF,TGTGCCAGTAGTATAACCTCTGGGGAAGGTCAGCCCCAGCATTTT
TRBJ2-7,-,-,TRBV19,CASSPPFAGEQYF,TGTGCCAGTAGTCCACCCTTCGCTGGCGAGCAGTACTTC
TRBJ1-2,-,-,TRBV7-2,CASSLGDFGSGYTF,TGTGCCAGCAGCTTAGGGGATTTCGGTAGCGGCTACACCTTC
TRBJ2-1,TRBD2,-,TRBV3-1/TRBV3-2,CASSHTSGGPLSYNEQFF,TGTGCCAGCAGCCACACTAGCGGGGGGCCCCTCTCCTACAATGAGCAGTTCTTC
TRBJ1-3,TRBD1,-,TRBV7-2,CASSLVSQGASGNTIYF,TGTGCCAGCAGCTTAGTATCACAGGGGGCTTCTGGAAACACCATATATTTT
TRBJ2-3,-,-,TRBV30,CAWSESRGTDTQYF,TGTGCCTGGAGTGAATCCAGGGGCACAGATACGCAGTATTTT
TRBJ2-3,TRBD2,-,TRBV9,CASSSGLAGITSTDTQYF,TGTGCCAGCAGCTCAGGACTAGCGGGGATAACTAGCACAGATACGCAGTATTTT
TRBJ1-5,TRBD1,-,TRBV19,CASQDRGTQPQHF,TGTGCCAGTCAAGACAGGGGAACGCAGCCCCAGCATTTT
TRBJ2-2,-,-,TRBV18,CASSPGVGPNTGELFF,TGTGCCAGCTCACCAGGGGTAGGCCCGAACACCGGGGAGCTGTTTTTT
TRBJ2-7,TRBD1,-,TRBV12-3/TRBV12-4,CASRPGQSYEQYF,TGTGCCAGCAGACCGGGACAGAGCTACGAGCAGTACTTC
TRBJ2-1,-,-,TRBV12-3/TRBV12-4,CASTSTLNEQFF,TGTGCCAGCACCTCGACCCTCAATGAGCAGTTCTTC
TRBJ2-3,-,-,TRBV27,CATLVEGSTDTQYF,TGTGCCACCCTCGTAGAGGGCAGCACAGATACGCAGTATTTT
TRBJ1-3,-,-,TRBV6-6,CASSRQDSGNTIYF,TGTGCCAGCAGTCGACAGGACTCTGGAAACACCATATATTTT
TRBJ1-5,-,few,TRBV19,CASSHTGSGRNQPQHF,TGTGCCAGTAGCCACACAGGGTCGGGGCGCAATCAGCCCCAGCATTTT
TRBJ1-2,TRBD1,-,TRBV6-6,CASRDRGAGYTF,TGTGCCAGCAGGGACAGGGGTGCTGGCTACACCTTC
TRBJ2-3,TRBD2,once,TRBV18,CASSPLNSGGPDTQYF,TGTGCCAGCTCACCCCTGAACAGCGGGGGGCCAGATACGCAGTATTTT
TRBJ1-1,TRBD1,-,TRBV3-1/TRBV3-2,CASNQGVGTEAFF,TGTGCCAGCAATCAGGGGGTAGGCACTGAAGCTTTCTTT
TRBJ1-1,-,-,TRBV5-4,CAGRDVGNTEAFF,TGTGCCGGGCGAGACGTTGGGAACACTGAAGCTTTCTTT
TRBJ2-5,-,-,TRBV5-1,CASSLGGKGWETQYF,TGCGCCAGCAGCTTGGGGGGAAAGGGCTGGGAGACCCAGTACTTC
TRBJ1-2,TRBD1,-,TRBV7-8,CASSLSGTGFLGYGYTF,TGTGCCAGCAGCTTATCCGGGACAGGCTTTCTGGGATATGGCTACACCTTC
TRBJ1-2,TRBD1,few,TRBV6-1,CASSDRDRDFERGYTF,TGTGCCAGCAGTGATAGGGACAGGGACTTTGAACGGGGCTACACCTTC
TRBJ2-2,-,-,TRBV2,CASKGLTGELFF,TGTGCCAGCAAGGGACTCACCGGGGAGCTGTTTTTT
TRBJ1-4,-,-,TRBV29-1,CSAGAGAEKLFF,TGCAGCGCCGGGGCGGGGGCAGAAAAACTGTTTTTT